The 3 T cell receptor beta chains given below trace back to one sample, sequenced in a study of T-cell reconstitution after alpha-beta-depleted transplantation in children. Library preparation (for TCRbeta) was performed with unique molecular identifiers. One entry per CDR3 protein results from TCRdb running MiXCR on the PCR reads. The sample shows about 440,000 distinct CDR3 sequences, 43% of them seen only once. The sample in question was PBMCs, obtained before TCRalphabeta/CD19-depleted stem cell transplant. Receptors originate from a girl aged 2 to 10 with aplastic anemia, due to receive a stem cell transplant.

This clonotype came up many times. In DNA, the CDR3 is TGCAGTGCTAGAGAAGGACAGGCACTCGGGCCCCAGCATTTT. This gives the protein CSAREGQALGPQHF. The chain recombines TRBV20-1 with TRBJ1-5, with 7 positions matching TRBD1. Trimming at V came to 0 bases and at J to 9 bases, leaving 8 bases not matched to a gene. The germline V gene encodes CDR1 DFQATT and CDR2 SNEGSKA (reference sequence). This CDR3 region has 14 residues.

This clonotype was seen only once. The chain couples TRBV5-5 to TRBJ2-2, with 10 bases identical to TRBD2. The CDR3 is made up of 17 amino acids. Germline values: CDR1 SGHKS, CDR2 YYEKEE (reference sequence). V shed 2 bases and J 1 base; nucleotides not matched to a gene: 5. The CDR3 sequence: CASSFPAGGLNTGELFF. The CDR3 nucleotides are TGTGCCAGCAGCTTCCCAGCGGGAGGGCTGAACACCGGGGAGCTGTTTTTT.

The sample holds many counts of this clonotype. For the CDR3, the DNA is TGCGCCAGCAGCTTTGGAAACAGGGCCGGGGAGCTGTTTTTT. Its translation: CASSFGNRAGELFF. V and J are TRBV5-1 and TRBJ2-2, with D possibly TRBD1 on 6 matching bases. The germline CDR1 and CDR2 sequences are SGHRS and YFSETQ. Trimming removed 2 bases from V and 6 bases from J, with 11 bases in between. The CDR3 runs to 14 residues.